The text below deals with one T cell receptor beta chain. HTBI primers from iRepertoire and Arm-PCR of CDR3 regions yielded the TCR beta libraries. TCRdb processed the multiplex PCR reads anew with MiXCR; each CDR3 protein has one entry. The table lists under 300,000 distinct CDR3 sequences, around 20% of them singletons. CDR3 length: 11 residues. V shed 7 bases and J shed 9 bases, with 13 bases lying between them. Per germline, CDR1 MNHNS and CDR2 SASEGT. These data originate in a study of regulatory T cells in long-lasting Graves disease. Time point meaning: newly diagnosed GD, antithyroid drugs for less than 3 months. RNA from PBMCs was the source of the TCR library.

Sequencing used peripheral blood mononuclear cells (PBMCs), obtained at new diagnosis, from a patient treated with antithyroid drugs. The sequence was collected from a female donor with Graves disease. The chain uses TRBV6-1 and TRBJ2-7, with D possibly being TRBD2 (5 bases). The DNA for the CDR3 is TGTGCCAGCAACTGGGCGGGCGGGCAGTACTTC. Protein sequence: CASNWAGGQYF.